This T cell receptor (beta chain) stems from a study of T cell responses to AZD1222 COVID-19 vaccine. The V gene's germline CDR1 is ENHRY and CDR2 SYGVKD. The CDR3 extends over 14 amino acids. V lost 4 bases and J lost 0, with 7 bases in between. TCRdb's table, derived via immunoSEQ multiplex PCR, lists solely in-frame clones and lacks some. The table has roughly 100,000 clones, about 90% seen once. The chain joins TRBV10-3 to TRBJ1-5; D is uncertain. The source of this sequence is an adult in good health. Specimen: peripheral blood, collected on day 0 of AZD1222 vaccination. CDR3 bases: TGTGCCATCAGTGGACTACTTAGCAATCAGCCCCAGCATTTT. As protein: CAISGLLSNQPQHF.